This T cell receptor (beta chain) appears in the sequencing data of a study of PD-1 blockade in classical Hodgkin lymphoma. This sample's time point: cycle 4 day 1 (C4D1), after 5 to 7 weeks of nivolumab. Following autologous stem cell transplantation, relapse occurred in every patient, and exposure to brentuximab vedotin varied. Looked up from germline, CDR1 is SNHLY and CDR2 is FYNNEI. This CDR3 comprises 13 residues. Trimming stripped 7 bases from V and 1 base from J, with 8 bases between. Profiled with immunoSEQ multiplex PCR; TCRdb holds only in-frame clones, not every one. The sample contains 20,000 or so clones, 70% to 80% of which appear only once.

The sample here was peripheral blood mononuclear cells (PBMCs), taken before the fourth cycle of nivolumab. V gene TRBV2 combines with J gene TRBJ1-5, with D hard to call. The receptor comes from a human donor with classical Hodgkin lymphoma. In DNA form, the CDR3 reads TGTGCCAGCAATGGACCAAGCAATCAGCCCCAGCATTTT. It specifies CASNGPSNQPQHF.